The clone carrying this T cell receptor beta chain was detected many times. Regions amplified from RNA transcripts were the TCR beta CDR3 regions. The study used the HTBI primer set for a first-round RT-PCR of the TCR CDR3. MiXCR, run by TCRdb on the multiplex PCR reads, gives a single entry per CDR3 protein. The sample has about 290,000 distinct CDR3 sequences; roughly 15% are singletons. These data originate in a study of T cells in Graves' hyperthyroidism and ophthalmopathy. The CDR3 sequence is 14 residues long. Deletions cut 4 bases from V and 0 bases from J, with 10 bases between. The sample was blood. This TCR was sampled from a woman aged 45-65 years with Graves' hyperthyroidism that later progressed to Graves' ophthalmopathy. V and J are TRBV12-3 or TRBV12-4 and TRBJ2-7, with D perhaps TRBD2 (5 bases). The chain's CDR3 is CASSSGLSSYEQYF. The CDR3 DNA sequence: TGTGCCAGCAGTTCCGGACTCAGCTCCTACGAGCAGTACTTC.